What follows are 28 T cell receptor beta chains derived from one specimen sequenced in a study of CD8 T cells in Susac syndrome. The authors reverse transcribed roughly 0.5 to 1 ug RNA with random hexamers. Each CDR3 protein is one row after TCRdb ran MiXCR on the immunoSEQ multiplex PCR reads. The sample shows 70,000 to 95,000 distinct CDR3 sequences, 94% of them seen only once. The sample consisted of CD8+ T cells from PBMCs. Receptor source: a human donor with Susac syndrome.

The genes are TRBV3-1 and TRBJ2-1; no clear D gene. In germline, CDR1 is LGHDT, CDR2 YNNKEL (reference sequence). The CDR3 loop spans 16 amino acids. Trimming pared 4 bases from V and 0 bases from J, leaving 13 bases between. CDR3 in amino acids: CASSLSTTYSYNEQFF. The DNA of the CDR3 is TGTGCCAGCAGCCTATCAACTACCTACTCCTACAATGAGCAGTTCTTC.

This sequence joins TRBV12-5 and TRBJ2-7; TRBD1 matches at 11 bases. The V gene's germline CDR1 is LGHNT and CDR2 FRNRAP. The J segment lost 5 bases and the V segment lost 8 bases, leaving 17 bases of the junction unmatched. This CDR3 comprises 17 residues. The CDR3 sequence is CASIGPSGTGGFNEQYF. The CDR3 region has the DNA TGTGCTAGTATCGGCCCCTCGGGGACAGGGGGTTTCAACGAGCAGTACTTC.

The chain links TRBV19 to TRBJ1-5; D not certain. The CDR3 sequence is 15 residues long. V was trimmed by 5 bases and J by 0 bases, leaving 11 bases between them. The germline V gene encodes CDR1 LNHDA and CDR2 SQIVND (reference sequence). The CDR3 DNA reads TGTGCCAGTAGTGAGGCAGATATTAGCAATCAGCCCCAGCATTTT. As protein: CASSEADISNQPQHF.

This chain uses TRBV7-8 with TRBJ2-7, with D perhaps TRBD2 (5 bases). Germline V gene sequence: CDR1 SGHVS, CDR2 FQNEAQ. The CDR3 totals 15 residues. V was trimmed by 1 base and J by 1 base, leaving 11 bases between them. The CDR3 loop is CASSLGPEGSYEQYF. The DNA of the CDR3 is TGTGCCAGCAGCTTAGGGCCAGAGGGTTCCTACGAGCAGTACTTC.

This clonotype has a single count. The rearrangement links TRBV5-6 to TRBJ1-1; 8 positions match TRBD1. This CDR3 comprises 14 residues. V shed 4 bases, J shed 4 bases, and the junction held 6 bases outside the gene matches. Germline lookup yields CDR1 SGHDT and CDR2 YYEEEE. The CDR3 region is CASSVDREVTEAFF. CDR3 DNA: TGTGCCAGCAGCGTGGACAGGGAGGTCACTGAAGCTTTCTTT.

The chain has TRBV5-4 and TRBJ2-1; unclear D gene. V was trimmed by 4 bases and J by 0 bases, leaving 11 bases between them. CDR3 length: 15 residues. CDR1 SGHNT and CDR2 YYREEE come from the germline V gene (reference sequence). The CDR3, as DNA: TGTGCCAGCAGCCGTCCAGAAAGCTCCTACAATGAGCAGTTCTTC. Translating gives CASSRPESSYNEQFF.

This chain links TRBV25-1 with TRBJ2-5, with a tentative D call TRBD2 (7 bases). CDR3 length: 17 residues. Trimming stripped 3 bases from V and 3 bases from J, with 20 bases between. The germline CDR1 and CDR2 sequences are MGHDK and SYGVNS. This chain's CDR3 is CASSDWPGGAEEETQYF. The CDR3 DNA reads TGTGCCAGCAGTGATTGGCCTGGGGGGGCTGAAGAAGAGACCCAGTACTTC.

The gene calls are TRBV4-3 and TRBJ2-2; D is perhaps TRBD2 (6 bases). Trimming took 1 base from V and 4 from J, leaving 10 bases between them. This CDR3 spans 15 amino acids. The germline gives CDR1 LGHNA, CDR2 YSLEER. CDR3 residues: CASSQGGTSTGELFF. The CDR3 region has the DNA TGCGCCAGCAGCCAAGGGGGGACTTCCACCGGGGAGCTGTTTTTT.

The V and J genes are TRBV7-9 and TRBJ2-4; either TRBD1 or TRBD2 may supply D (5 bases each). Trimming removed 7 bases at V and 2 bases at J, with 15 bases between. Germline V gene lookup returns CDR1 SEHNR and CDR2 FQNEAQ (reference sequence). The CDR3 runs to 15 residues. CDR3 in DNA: TGTGCCAGCACCTCGACAGAGGGCTCCAAAAACATTCAGTACTTC. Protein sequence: CASTSTEGSKNIQYF. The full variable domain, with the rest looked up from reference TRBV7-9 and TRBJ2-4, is DTGVSQNPRHKITKRGQNVTFRCDPISEHNRLYWYRQTLGQGPEFLTYFQNEAQLEKSRLLSDRFSAERPKGSFSTLEIQRTEQGDSAMYLCASTSTEGSKNIQYFGAGTRLSVL.

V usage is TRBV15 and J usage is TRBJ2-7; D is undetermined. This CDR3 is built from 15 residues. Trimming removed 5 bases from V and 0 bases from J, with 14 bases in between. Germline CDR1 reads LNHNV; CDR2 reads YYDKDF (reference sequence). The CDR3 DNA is TGTGCCACCAGCGAACTTGACTTAACCTCCTACGAGCAGTACTTC. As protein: CATSELDLTSYEQYF.

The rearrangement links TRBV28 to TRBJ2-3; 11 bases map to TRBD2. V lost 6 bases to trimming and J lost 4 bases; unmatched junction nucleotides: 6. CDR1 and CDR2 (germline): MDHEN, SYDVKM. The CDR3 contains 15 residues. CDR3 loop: CASRKLAGVADTQYF. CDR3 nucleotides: TGTGCCAGCAGAAAACTAGCGGGAGTCGCAGATACGCAGTATTTT. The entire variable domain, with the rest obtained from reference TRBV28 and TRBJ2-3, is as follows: DVKVTQSSRYLVKRTGEKVFLECVQDMDHENMFWYRQDPGLGLRLIYFSYDVKMKEKGDIPEGYSVSREKKERFSLILESASTNQTSMYLCASRKLAGVADTQYFGPGTRLTVL.

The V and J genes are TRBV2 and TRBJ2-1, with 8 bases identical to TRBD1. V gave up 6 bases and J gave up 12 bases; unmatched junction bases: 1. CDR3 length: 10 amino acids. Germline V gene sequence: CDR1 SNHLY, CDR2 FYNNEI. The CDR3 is CASRGTGQFF. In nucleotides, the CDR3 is TGTGCCAGCAGGGGGACAGGGCAGTTCTTC.

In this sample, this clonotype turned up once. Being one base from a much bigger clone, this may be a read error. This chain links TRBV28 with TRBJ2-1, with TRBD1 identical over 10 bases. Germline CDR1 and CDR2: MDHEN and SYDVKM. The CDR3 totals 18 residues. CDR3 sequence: CANSPPGQGLSQWNEQFF. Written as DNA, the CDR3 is TGTGCCAACAGTCCTCCGGGACAGGGGTTATCCCAATGGAATGAGCAGTTCTTC.

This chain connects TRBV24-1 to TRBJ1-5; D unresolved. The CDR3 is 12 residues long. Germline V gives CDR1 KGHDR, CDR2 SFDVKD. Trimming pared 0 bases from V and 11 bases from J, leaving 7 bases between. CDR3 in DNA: TGTGCCACCAGTGATTTGTCAGGTACCCAGCATTTT. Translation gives CATSDLSGTQHF.

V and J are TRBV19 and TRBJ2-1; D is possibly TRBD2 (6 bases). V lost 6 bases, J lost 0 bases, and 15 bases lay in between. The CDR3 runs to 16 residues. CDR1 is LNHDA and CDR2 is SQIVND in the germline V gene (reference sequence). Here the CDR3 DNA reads TGTGCCAGTAGCTTGGGCGGGACCTACTCCTACAATGAGCAGTTCTTC. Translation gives CASSLGGTYSYNEQFF.

The CDR3 DNA follows: TGTGCCAGCAGCTCACCCCCGGGTGATGAGCAGTTCTTC. This translates into CASSSPPGDEQFF. V usage is TRBV7-9 and J usage is TRBJ2-1; D unresolved. In germline, CDR1 is SEHNR, CDR2 FQNEAQ (reference sequence). V dropped 4 bases and J dropped 8 bases, with 12 bases sitting between them. The length of the CDR3 is 13 residues.

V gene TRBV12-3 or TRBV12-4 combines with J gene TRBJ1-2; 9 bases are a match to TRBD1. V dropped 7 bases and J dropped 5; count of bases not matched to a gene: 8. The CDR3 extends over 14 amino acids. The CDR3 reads CASTRDRARYGYTF. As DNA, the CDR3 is TGTGCCAGCACCCGGGACAGGGCTCGTTATGGCTACACCTTC.

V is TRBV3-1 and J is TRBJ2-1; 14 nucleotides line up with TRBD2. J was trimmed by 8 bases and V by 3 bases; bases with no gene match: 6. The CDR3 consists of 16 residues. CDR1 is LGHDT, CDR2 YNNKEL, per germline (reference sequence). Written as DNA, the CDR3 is TGTGCCAGCAGCCAGGGGACTAGCGGGAGTCAGGATGAGCAGTTCTTC. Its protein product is CASSQGTSGSQDEQFF.

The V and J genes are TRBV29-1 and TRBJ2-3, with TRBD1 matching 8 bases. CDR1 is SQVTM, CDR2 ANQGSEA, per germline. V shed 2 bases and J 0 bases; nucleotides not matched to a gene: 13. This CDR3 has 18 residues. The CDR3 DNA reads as TGCAGCGTTGAACAAGTTCGGGACAGGCAGACTAGCACAGATACGCAGTATTTT. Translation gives CSVEQVRDRQTSTDTQYF.

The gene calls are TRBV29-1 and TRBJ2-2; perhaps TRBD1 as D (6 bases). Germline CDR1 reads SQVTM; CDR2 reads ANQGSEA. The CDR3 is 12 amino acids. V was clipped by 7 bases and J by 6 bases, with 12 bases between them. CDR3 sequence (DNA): TGCAGCGCCTTACAGGGTCCCGGGGAGCTGTTTTTT. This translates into CSALQGPGELFF.

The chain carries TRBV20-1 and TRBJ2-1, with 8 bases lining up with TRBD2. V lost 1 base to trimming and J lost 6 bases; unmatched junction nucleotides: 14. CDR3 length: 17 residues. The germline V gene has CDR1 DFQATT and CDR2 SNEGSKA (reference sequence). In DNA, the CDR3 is TGCAGTGCTAGAGGTGACACTAGCGGAACTACCTCCAATGAGCAGTTCTTC. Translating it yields CSARGDTSGTTSNEQFF.

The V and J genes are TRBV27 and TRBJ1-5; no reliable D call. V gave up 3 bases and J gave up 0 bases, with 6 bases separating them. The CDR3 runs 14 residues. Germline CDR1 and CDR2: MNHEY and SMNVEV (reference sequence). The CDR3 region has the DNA TGTGCCAGCAGTTTGGACTATAGCAATCAGCCCCAGCATTTT. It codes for CASSLDYSNQPQHF.

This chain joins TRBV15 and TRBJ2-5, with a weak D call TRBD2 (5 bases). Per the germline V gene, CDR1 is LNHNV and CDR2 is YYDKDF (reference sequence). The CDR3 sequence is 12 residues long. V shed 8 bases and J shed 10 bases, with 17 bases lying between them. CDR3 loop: CATRGRDVGQYF. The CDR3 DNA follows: TGTGCCACCCGGGGTCGCGACGTGGGCCAGTACTTC.

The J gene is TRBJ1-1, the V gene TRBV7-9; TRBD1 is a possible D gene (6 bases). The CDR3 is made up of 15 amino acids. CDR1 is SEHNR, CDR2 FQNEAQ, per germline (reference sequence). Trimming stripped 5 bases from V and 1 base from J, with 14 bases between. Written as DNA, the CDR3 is TGTGCCAGCAGCATACAGGGTAGGGGGAACACTGAAGCTTTCTTT. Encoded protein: CASSIQGRGNTEAFF. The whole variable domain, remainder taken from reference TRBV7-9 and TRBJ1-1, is DTGVSQNPRHKITKRGQNVTFRCDPISEHNRLYWYRQTLGQGPEFLTYFQNEAQLEKSRLLSDRFSAERPKGSFSTLEIQRTEQGDSAMYLCASSIQGRGNTEAFFGQGTRLTVV.

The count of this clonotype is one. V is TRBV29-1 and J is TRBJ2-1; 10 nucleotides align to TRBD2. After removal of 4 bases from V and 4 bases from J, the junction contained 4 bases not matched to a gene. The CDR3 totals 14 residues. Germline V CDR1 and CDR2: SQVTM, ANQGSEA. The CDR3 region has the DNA TGCAGCGTTGGGACTAGCGGTACTTACAATGAGCAGTTCTTC. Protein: CSVGTSGTYNEQFF.

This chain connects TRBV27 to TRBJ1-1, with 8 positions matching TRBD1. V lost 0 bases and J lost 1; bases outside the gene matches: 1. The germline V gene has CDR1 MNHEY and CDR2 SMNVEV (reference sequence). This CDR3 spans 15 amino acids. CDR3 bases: TGTGCCAGCAGTTTATCAGACAGGGGGAACACTGAAGCTTTCTTT. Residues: CASSLSDRGNTEAFF.

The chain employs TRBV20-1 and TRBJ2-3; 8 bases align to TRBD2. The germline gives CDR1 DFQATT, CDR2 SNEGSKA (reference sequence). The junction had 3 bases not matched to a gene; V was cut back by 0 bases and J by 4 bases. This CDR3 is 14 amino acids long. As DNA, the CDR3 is TGCAGTGCTAGAGAGGGGCGGGAGGCAGATACGCAGTATTTT. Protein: CSAREGREADTQYF.

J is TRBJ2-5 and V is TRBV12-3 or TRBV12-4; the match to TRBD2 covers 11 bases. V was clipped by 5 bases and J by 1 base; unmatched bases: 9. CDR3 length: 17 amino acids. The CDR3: CASSTYLAGGRQETQYF. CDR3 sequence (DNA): TGTGCCAGCAGTACCTATTTAGCGGGGGGGCGCCAAGAGACCCAGTACTTC.